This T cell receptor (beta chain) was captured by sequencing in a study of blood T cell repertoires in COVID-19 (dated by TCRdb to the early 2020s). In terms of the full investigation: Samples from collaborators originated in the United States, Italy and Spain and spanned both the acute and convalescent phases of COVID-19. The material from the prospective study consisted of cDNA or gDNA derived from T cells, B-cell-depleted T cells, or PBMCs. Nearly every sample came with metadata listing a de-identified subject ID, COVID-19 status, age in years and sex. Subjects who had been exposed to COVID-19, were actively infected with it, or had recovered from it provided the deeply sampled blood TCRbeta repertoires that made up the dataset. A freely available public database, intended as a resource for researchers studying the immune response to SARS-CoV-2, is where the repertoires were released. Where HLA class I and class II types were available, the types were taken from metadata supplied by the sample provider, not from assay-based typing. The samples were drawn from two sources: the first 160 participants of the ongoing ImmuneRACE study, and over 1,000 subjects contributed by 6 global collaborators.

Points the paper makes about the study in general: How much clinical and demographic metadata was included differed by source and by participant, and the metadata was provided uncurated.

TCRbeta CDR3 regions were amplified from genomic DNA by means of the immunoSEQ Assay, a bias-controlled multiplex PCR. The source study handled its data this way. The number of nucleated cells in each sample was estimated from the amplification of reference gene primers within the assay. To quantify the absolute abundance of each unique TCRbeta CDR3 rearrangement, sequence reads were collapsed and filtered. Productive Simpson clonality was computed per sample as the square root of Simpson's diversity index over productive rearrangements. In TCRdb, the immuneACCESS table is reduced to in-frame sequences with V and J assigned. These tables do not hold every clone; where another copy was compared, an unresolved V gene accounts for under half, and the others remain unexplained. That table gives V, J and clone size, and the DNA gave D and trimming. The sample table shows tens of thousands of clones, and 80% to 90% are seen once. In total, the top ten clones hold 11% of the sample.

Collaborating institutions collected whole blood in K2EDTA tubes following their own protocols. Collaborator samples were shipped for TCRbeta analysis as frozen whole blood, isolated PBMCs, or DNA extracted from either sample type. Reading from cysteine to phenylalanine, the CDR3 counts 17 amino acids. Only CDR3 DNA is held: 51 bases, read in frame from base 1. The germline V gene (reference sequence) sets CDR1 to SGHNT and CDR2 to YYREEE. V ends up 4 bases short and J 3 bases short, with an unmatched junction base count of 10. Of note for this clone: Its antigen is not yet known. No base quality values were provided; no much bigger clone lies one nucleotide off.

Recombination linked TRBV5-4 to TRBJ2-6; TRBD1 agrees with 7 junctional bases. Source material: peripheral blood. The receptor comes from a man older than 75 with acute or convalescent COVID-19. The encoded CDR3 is CASSPPGQSNGANVLTF. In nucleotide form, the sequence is TGTGCCAGCAGCCCGCCGGGACAGAGTAATGGGGCCAACGTCCTGACTTTC.